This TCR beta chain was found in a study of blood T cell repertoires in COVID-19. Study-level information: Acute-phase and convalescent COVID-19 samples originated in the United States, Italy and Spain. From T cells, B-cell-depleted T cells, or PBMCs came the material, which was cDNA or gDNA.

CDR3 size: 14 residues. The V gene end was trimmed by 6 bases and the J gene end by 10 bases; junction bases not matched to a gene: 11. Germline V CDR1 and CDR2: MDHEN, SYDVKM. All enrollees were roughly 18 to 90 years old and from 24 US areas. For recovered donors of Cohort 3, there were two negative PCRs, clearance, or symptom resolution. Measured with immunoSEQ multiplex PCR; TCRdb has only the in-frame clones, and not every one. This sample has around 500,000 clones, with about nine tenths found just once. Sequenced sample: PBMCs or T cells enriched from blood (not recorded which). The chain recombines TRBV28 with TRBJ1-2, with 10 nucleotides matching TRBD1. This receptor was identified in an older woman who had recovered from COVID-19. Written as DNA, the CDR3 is TGTGCCAGCAGGGGGGACAGGGGCTCCCTCAACTACACCTTC. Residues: CASRGDRGSLNYTF.